This T cell receptor (beta chain) was identified during a study of radiotherapy plus CTLA-4 blockade in lung cancer. Turning to the study itself: Objective responses occurred in around 18% of patients; over 25% had disease control. The study's findings and limits: In blood, early T cell clone dynamics reportedly predicted response best, together with interferon-beta. Expansion of tumor-derived TCR clones was observed in blood after radiotherapy plus ipilimumab.

The germline CDR1 and CDR2 sequences are MDHEN and SYDVKM. The junction had 5 bases not matched to a gene; V was cut back by 5 bases and J by 2 bases. The CDR3 has 15 residues. Using immunoSEQ multiplex PCR, the repertoire was profiled, and TCRdb retains in-frame clones only, with some absent. The repertoire holds roughly 58,000 clones, with almost 85% as singletons. With regard to this clone: Its antigen is not known.

Those patients who had chemo-refractory metastatic non-small-cell lung cancer were given focal radiation along with CTLA-4 blockade through ipilimumab. The source is a human donor with non-small cell lung cancer whose response to radiotherapy plus ipilimumab could not be evaluated. The V and J genes are TRBV28 and TRBJ2-2; TRBD1 matches 7 bases. Sequenced material: peripheral blood, taken from a patient treated with radiotherapy plus ipilimumab. The CDR3 loop is CASSPGQANTGELFF. The CDR3 region has the DNA TGTGCCAGCAGTCCCGGACAGGCTAACACCGGGGAGCTGTTTTTT.